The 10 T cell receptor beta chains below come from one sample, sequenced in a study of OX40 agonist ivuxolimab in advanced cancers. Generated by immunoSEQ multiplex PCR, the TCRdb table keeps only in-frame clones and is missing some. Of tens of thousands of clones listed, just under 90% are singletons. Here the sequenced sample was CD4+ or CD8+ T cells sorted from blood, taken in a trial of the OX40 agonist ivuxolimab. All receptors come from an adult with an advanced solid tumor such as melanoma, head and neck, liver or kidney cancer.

The CDR3 protein is CASSIGSGPIYEQYF. The DNA of the CDR3 is TGTGCCAGTAGTATCGGTTCCGGGCCTATCTACGAGCAGTACTTC. The J gene is TRBJ2-7, the V gene TRBV19; D call uncertain. Per germline, CDR1 LNHDA and CDR2 SQIVND (reference sequence). The V end lost 3 bases, the J end lost 3 bases, and 15 bases lay between the germline ends. The CDR3 sequence is 15 residues long.

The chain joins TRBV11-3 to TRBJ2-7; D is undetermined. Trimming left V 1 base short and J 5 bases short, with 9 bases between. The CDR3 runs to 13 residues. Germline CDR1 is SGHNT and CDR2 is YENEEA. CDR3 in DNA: TGTGCCAGCAGCTTAGGTCTTGCTAACGAGCAGTACTTC. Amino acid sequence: CASSLGLANEQYF.

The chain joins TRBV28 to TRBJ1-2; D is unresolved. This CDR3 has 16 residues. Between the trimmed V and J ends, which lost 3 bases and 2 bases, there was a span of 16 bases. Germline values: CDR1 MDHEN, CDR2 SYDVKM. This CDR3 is CASSFTGSLTNYGYTF. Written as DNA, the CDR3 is TGTGCCAGCAGTTTCACGGGATCCTTAACGAACTATGGCTACACCTTC.

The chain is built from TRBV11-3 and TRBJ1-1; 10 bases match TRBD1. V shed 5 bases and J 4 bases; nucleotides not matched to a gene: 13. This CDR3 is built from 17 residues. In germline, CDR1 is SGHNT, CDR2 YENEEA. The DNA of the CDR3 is TGTGCCAGCAGCGCCTACGGGACAGGGGCAAAGACCACTGAAGCTTTCTTT. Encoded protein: CASSAYGTGAKTTEAFF.

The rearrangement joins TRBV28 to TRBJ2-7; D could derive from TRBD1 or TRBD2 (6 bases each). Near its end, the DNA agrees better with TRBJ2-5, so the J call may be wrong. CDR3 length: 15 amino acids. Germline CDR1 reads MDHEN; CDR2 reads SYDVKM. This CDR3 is CASTWGAGRRETQYF. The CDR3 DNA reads TGTGCCAGCACCTGGGGGGCGGGTAGGAGAGAGACCCAGTACTTC.

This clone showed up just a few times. In DNA form, the CDR3 reads TGCGCCAGCAGTAGCGGGACGCGGACTGAAGCTTTCTTT. This gives the protein CASSSGTRTEAFF. The V and J genes are TRBV4-1 and TRBJ1-1; D might be TRBD1 (5 bases). V was cut by 6 bases and J by 5 bases, with 13 bases left in between. CDR3 length: 13 residues. In germline, CDR1 is MGHRA, CDR2 YSYEKL.

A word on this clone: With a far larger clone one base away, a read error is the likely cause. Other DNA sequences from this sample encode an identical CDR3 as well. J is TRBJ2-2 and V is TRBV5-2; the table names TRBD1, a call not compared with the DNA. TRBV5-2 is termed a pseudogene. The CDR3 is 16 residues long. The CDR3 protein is CASSQFQGAIAGELFF. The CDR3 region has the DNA TGTGCCAGCAGCCAATTTCAGGGGGCGATTGCCGGGGAGCTGTTTTTT.

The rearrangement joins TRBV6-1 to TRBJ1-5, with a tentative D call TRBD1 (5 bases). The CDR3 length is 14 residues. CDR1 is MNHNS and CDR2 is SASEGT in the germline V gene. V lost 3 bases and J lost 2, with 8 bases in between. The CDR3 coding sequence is TGTGCCAGCAGTGAGGGGGGTGGCAATCAGCCCCAGCATTTT. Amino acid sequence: CASSEGGGNQPQHF.

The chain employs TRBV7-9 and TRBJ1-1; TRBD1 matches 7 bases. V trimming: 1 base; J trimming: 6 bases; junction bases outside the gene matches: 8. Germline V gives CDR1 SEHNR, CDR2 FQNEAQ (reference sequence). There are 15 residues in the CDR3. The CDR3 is CASSLGDGTASEAFF. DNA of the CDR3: TGTGCCAGCAGCTTAGGGGACGGGACAGCGTCTGAAGCTTTCTTT.

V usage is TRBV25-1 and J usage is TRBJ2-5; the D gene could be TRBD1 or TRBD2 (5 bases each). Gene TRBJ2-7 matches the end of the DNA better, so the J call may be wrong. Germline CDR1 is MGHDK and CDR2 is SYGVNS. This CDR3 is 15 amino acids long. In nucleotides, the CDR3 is TGTGCCAGCAGCGAGCCCAGTTGGGGGAAATACGAGCAGTACTTC. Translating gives CASSEPSWGKYEQYF.